These 8 T cell receptor beta chains came from one sample sequenced in a study of beta chain features in type 1 diabetes. The authors reverse transcribed all of the isolated RNA, so sequencing captured expressed TCRB transcripts. Measured with immunoSEQ multiplex PCR; TCRdb has only the in-frame clones, and not every one. The sample lists about 340,000 clones, roughly 8% occurring once. The source material was central memory CD4+ T cells from blood. The receptors originated from a woman in her late teens or twenties in good health.

There are a few counts of this clone. This sequence joins TRBV27 and TRBJ2-5; 8 bases fit TRBD2. The V segment lost 7 bases and the J segment 9 bases; nucleotides outside the gene matches: 16. Germline-derived CDR1 and CDR2 are MNHEY and SMNVEV (reference sequence). The CDR3 contains 15 residues. The CDR3 sequence is CASKQQSAGGDAQYF. Written as DNA, the CDR3 is TGTGCCAGCAAGCAACAGAGCGCCGGGGGGGATGCCCAGTACTTC.

This chain uses TRBV7-2 with TRBJ1-1, with 7 bases that match TRBD1. J lost 8 bases, V lost 0 bases, and 3 bases had no gene match. CDR1 SGHTA and CDR2 FQGNSA come from the germline V gene. The CDR3 is 13 residues long. For the CDR3, the DNA is TGTGCCAGCAGCTTAGCAGGGACAGCCGAAGCTTTCTTT. Residues: CASSLAGTAEAFF. Looking up the rest from reference TRBV7-2 and TRBJ1-1 gives the full variable domain: GAGVSQSPSNKVTEKGKDVELRCDPISGHTALYWYRQSLGQGLEFLIYFQGNSAPDKSGLPSDRFSAERTGGSVSTLTIQRTQQEDSAVYLCASSLAGTAEAFFGQGTRLTVV.

This clone was counted between two and nine times. The chain uses TRBV7-8 and TRBJ1-2, with D possibly TRBD1 on 5 matching bases. The V gene lost 1 base and the J gene lost 4 bases, with 13 bases spanning the gap. The CDR3 has 15 residues. CDR1 and CDR2 (germline): SGHVS, FQNEAQ. CDR3 DNA: TGTGCCAGCAGCTTAGGCGGCCTGGGGGTCTATGGCTACACCTTC. It encodes CASSLGGLGVYGYTF.

This clone was seen repeatedly, ten times or more. The gene calls are TRBV9 and TRBJ2-1; 10 bases are a match to TRBD2. Unmatched junction bases numbered 5, after V lost 2 bases and J lost 9 bases. CDR1 and CDR2 (germline): SGDLS, YYNGEE. The CDR3 is 14 amino acids. The CDR3 is CASSVGTSDREQFF. In DNA form, the CDR3 reads TGTGCCAGCAGCGTCGGGACTAGCGACCGTGAGCAGTTCTTC.

This clone was picked up a small number of times. The gene calls are TRBV2 and TRBJ1-5, with D possibly TRBD1 on 6 matching bases. The length of the CDR3 is 13 residues. Germline V gene lookup returns CDR1 SNHLY and CDR2 FYNNEI. The ends were cut back, 6 bases at V and 5 bases at J, with 11 bases in the middle. CDR3 region: CASRGTGYQPQHF. The DNA of the CDR3 is TGTGCCAGCAGAGGCACAGGGTATCAGCCCCAGCATTTT.

V is TRBV7-2 and J is TRBJ2-5; D gene uncertain. Between the trimmed V and J ends, which lost 0 bases and 5 bases, there was a span of 16 bases. The CDR3 runs to 16 residues. From germline, CDR1 is SGHTA and CDR2 FQGNSA. For the CDR3, the DNA is TGTGCCAGCAGCTTAGCCCTGACCCAAATTGGGGAGACCCAGTACTTC. Protein product: CASSLALTQIGETQYF.

The CDR3, as DNA: TGTGCCAGCAGCTTCAACAGAGACGGGGAGCTGTTTTTT. It yields the protein CASSFNRDGELFF. This chain links TRBV11-3 with TRBJ2-2; D is unclear. This CDR3 contains 13 residues. Germline V CDR1 and CDR2: SGHNT, YENEEA. The V end lost 3 bases, the J end lost 7 bases, and 9 bases lay between the germline ends.

This clone was seen ten or more times. The CDR3 region is CASSPLAESSYNEQFF. The CDR3 bases are TGTGCCAGCTCACCCTTAGCGGAGAGCTCCTACAATGAGCAGTTCTTC. J is TRBJ2-1 and V is TRBV18; TRBD2 might be the D (6 bases). CDR1 KGHSH and CDR2 LQKENI come from the germline V gene. Trimming shortened V by 3 bases and J by 0 bases, and 12 bases separated the two germline ends. This CDR3 has 16 amino acids.